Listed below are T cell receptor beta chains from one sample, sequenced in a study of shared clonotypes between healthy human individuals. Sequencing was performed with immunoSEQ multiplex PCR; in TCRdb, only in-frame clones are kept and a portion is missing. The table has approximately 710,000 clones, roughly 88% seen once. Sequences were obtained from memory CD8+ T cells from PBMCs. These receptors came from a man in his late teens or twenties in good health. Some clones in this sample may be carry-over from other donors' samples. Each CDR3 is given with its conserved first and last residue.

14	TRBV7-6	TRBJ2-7	CASSADRSSYEQYF
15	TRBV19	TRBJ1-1	CASSIDWGARAEAFF
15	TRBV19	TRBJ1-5	CASRPWDSLNQPQHF
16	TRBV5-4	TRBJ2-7	CASSLESVAGALEQYF
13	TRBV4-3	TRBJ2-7	CASSQGTSYEQYF
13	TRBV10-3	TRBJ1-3	CAISEGSGNTIYF
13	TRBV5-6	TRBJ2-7	CASSLSSGYEQYF
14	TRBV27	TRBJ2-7	CASSHPGRYYEQYF
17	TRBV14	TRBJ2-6	CASSQDLPRSGANVLTF
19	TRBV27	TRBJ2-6	CASSLLPGQGASGANVLTF
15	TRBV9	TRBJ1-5	CASSVGGGVNQPQHF
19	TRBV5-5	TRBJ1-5	CASSSLGSGQAAGNKPQHF
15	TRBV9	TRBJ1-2	CASSSQDRGFYGYTF
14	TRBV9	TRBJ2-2	CASSASMNTGELFF
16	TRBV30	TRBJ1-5	CAWSVGQPTGYQPQHF
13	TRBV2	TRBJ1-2	CASSEGTVYGYTF
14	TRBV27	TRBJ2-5	CASSPDRVVKTQYF
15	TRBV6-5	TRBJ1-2	CASSTGNLLNYGYTF
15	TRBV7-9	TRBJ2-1	CASSLQAGSYNEQFF
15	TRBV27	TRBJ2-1	CASSRGRLGGNEQFF
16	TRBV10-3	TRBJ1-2	CAITSEQGGLGYGYTF
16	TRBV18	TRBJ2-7	CASSHRQPINSYEQYF
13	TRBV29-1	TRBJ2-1	CSVLGGTYNEQFF
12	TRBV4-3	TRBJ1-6	CASSQANSPLHF
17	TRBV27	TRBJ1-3	CASSLSYRQSPGNTIYF
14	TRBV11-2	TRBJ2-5	CASSLVRGGETQYF
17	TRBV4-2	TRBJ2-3	CASSQGTGAHGTDTQYF
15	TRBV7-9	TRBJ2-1	CASSLGTSGYNEQFF